This TCR beta chain was profiled in a study of cytomegalovirus exposure and HLA in healthy donors. The study's findings and limits: According to the study, around 180 TCR beta chains were cytomegalovirus-associated. According to a later analysis, most TCR beta chains associated with CMV appeared HLA-restricted.

Primers for the PCR totalled 60 Vbeta and 13 Jbeta. The assay was immunoSEQ multiplex PCR, and TCRdb's table has in-frame clones only and misses some. The sample holds 120,000 or so clones, around 83% seen once. With respect to this clone: The antigen is unknown.

The J segment lost 4 bases and the V segment lost 0 bases, leaving 5 bases of the junction unmatched. Germline CDR1 SGHRS, CDR2 YFSETQ. The CDR3 runs 16 residues. The sample was PBMCs. The sequence came from a woman in her sixties in good health and CMV-seropositive. The chain joins TRBV5-1 to TRBJ2-1; TRBD1 matches 9 bases. CDR3 nucleotide sequence: TGCGCCAGCAGCTTGGCCGGGACAGGGCGATACAATGAGCAGTTCTTC. Residues: CASSLAGTGRYNEQFF.